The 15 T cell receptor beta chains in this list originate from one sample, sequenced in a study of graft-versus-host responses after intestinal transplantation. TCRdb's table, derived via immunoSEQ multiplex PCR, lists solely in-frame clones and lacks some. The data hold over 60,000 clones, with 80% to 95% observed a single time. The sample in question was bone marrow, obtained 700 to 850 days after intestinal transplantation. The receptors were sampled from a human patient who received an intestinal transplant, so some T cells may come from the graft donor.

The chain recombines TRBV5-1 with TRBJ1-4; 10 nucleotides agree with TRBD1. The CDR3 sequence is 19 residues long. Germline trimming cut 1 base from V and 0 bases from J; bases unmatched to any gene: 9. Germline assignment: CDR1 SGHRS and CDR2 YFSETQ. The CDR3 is CASSLLGQGGGSTNEKLFF. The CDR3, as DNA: TGCGCCAGCAGCTTGTTAGGACAGGGGGGCGGATCAACTAATGAAAAACTGTTTTTT.

For the CDR3, the DNA is TGTGCCAGCAGCTTAGGGCCGGGGCCCGGGGAGACCCAGTACTTC. It yields the protein CASSLGPGPGETQYF. The chain is built from TRBV11-2 and TRBJ2-5; TRBD1 or TRBD2 may be the D gene (5 bases each). V lost 1 base and J 5 bases, leaving 14 bases between the germline ends. There are 15 residues in the CDR3. Germline assignment: CDR1 SGHAT and CDR2 FQNNGV.

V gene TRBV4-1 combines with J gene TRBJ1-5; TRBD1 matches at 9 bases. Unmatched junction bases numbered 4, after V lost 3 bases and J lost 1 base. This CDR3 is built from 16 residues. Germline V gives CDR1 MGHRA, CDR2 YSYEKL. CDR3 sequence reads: CASSQEQGASNQPQHF. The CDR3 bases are TGCGCCAGCAGCCAGGAACAGGGGGCGAGCAATCAGCCCCAGCATTTT.

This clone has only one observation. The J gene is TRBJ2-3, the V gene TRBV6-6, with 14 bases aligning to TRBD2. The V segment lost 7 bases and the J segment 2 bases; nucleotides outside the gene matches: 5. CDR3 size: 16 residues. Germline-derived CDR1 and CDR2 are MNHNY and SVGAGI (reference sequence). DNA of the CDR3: TGTGCCAGCACCTTGACTAGCGGGAGGGCCACAGATACGCAGTATTTT. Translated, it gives CASTLTSGRATDTQYF.

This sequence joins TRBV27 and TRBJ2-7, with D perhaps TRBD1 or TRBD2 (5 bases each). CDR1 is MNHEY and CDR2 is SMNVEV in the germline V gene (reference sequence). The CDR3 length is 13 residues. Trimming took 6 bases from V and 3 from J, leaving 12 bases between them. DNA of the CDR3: TGTGCCAGCAGCGGGACGGAGGACTACGAGCAGTACTTC. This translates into CASSGTEDYEQYF.

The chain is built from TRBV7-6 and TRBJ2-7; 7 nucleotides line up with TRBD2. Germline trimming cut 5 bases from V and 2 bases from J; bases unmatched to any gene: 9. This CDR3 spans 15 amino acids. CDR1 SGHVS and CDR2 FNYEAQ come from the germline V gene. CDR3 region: CASSPGGHGAYEQYF. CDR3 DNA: TGTGCCAGCAGCCCGGGAGGACACGGTGCCTACGAGCAGTACTTC. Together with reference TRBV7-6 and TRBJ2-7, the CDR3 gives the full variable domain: GAGVSQSPRYKVTKRGQDVALRCDPISGHVSLYWYRQALGQGPEFLTYFNYEAQQDKSGLPNDRFSAERPEGSISTLTIQRTEQRDSAMYRCASSPGGHGAYEQYFGPGTRLTVT.

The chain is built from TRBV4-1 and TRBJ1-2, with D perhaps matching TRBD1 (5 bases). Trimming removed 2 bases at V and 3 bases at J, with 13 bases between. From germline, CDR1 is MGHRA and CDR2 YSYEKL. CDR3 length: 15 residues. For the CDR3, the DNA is TGCGCCAGCAGCCAACCGGGACCTGGGGACTATGGCTACACCTTC. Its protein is CASSQPGPGDYGYTF.

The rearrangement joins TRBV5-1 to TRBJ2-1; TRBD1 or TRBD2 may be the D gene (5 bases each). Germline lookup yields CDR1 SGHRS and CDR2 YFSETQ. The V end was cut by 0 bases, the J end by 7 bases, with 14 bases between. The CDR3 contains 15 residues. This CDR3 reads CASSLEGPRWNEQFF. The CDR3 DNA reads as TGCGCCAGCAGCTTGGAGGGACCGCGGTGGAATGAGCAGTTCTTC.

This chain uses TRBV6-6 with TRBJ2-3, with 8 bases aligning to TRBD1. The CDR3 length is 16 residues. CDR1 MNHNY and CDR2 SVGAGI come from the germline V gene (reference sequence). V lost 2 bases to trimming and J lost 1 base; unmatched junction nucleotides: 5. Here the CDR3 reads CASSYRQGTGTDTQYF. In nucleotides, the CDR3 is TGTGCCAGCAGTTACCGACAGGGGACGGGCACAGATACGCAGTATTTT.

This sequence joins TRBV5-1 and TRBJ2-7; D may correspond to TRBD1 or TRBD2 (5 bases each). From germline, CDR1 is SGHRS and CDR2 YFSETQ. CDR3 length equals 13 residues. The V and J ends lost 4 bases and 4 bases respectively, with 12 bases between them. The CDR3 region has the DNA TGCGCCAGCAGCCTAGGGACCGATTACGAGCAGTACTTC. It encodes CASSLGTDYEQYF.

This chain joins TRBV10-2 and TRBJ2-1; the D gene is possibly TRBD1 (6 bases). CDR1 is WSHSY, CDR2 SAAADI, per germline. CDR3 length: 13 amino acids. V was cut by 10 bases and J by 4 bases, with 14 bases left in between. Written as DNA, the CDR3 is TGCGCCATCACCGGACAGTTGTACAATGAGCAGTTCTTC. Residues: CAITGQLYNEQFF.

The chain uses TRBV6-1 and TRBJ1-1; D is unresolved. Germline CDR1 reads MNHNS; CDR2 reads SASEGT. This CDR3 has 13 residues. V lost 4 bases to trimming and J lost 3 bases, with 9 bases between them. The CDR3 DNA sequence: TGTGCCAGCAGTGGCCGACGGGACACTGAAGCTTTCTTT. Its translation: CASSGRRDTEAFF.

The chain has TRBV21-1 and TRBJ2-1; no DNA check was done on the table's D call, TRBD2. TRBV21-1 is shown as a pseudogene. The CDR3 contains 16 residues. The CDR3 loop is CASSKKGGGAIYEQFF. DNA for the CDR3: TGTGCCAGCTCAAAAAAGGGCGGGGGGGCTATTTATGAGCAGTTCTTC.

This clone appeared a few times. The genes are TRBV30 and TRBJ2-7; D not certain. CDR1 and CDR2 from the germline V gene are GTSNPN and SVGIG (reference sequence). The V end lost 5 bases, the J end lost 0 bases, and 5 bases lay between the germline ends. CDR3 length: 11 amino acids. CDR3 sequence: CAWGSSYEQYF. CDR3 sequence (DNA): TGTGCCTGGGGCAGCTCCTACGAGCAGTACTTC.

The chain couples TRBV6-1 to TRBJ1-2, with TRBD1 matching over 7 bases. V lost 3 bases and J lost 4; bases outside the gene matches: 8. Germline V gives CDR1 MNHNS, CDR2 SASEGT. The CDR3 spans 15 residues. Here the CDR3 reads CASSEVQGGSYGYTF. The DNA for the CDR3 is TGTGCCAGCAGTGAGGTTCAAGGGGGCTCCTATGGCTACACCTTC.